Sequencing of this T cell receptor beta chain was carried out in a study of blood T cell repertoires in COVID-19. For the study at large: Sample material is recorded as cDNA or gDNA derived from T cells, B-cell-depleted T cells, or PBMCs.

In the original processing: Reference gene primer amplification in the assay estimated nucleated cell counts. TCRdb keeps only in-frame clones here, not all; method: immunoSEQ multiplex PCR. That table supplies the V and J calls and clone size; D and trimming were determined from the DNA. This sample carries approximately 230,000 clones, just over 85% of them seen once, and the ten largest clones take about 15%. The germline gives CDR1 MNHNY, CDR2 SVGAGI (reference sequence). The CDR3 length is 15 residues. The V gene end was trimmed by 7 bases and the J gene end by 4 bases; junction bases not matched to a gene: 10. Participants came from about 23 US areas, aged roughly 18 to 95 years. Cohort allocation depended upon clinical history that participants reported.

The chain employs TRBV6-6 and TRBJ2-1; TRBD1 agrees at 7 bases. Source material: PBMCs or T cells enriched from blood (not recorded which). The sequence derives from a woman aged 50 to 60 with acute COVID-19. CDR3 amino acids: CASNLDRELYNEQFF. In nucleotides, the CDR3 is TGTGCCAGCAACCTAGACAGGGAGCTTTACAATGAGCAGTTCTTC.